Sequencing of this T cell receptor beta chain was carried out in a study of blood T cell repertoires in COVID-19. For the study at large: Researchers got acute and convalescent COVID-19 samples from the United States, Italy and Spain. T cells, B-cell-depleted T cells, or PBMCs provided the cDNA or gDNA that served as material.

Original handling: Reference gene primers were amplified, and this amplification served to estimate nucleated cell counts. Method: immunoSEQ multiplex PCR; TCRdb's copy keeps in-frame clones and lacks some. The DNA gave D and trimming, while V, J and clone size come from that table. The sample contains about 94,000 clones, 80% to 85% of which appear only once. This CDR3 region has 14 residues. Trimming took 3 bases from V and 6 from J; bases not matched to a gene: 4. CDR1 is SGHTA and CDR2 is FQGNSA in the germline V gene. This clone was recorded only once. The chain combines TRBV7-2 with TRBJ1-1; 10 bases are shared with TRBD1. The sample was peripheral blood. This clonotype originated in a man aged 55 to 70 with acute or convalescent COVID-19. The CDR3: CASSLGQGYAEAFF. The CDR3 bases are TGTGCCAGCAGCTTGGGACAGGGGTATGCTGAAGCTTTCTTT.